This entry describes one T cell receptor (beta chain). Primed by a sample-barcoded 5' primer and a J-beta primer mix, a second PCR proceeded for 7 to 11 cycles. TCRdb passed the 5' RACE reads through MiXCR, listing each CDR3 protein once. Of 700,000 to 950,000 distinct CDR3 sequences detected, nearly 60% appear once; the ten largest clones hold 20% to 25%. This CDR3 is 13 amino acids long. Trimming left V 7 bases short and J 1 base short, with 10 bases between. CDR1 and CDR2 (germline): MNHEY, SMNVEV (reference sequence). The data stem from a study of blood T cells in healthy people across ages. The clonotype was recovered from a young man in good health. The rearrangement joins TRBV27 to TRBJ1-1, with a possible D match to TRBD1 (5 bases). The sequenced sample was blood. This CDR3 reads CASTRGGNTEAFF. The CDR3 DNA sequence: TGTGCCAGCACTAGGGGAGGGAACACTGAAGCTTTCTTT.